This T cell receptor beta chain was observed in a study of T cell responses to AZD1222 COVID-19 vaccine. Regarding this clone: The target antigen is unknown.

Profiling relied on immunoSEQ multiplex PCR, and the TCRdb table lists in-frame clones only, not all of them. The sample comprises just over 150,000 clones, around nine tenths of which are singletons, and about 7% rests with the top ten. Study-wide results and limits: Spike as a whole was targeted by vaccine-associated CD4 TCRs, dominant at 160-218 and 743-854. The breadth and depth of Spike-specific TCRs increased once two AZD1222 doses had been given. Only 5 or 6 AZD1222 recipients were seropositive at baseline.

Trimming left V 4 bases short and J 4 bases short, with 11 bases between. Germline lookup yields CDR1 MNHEY and CDR2 SMNVEV (reference sequence). The CDR3 runs 15 residues. The sequence derives from an adult who had recovered from COVID-19. The sequences come from peripheral blood, collected after recovery from COVID-19. V and J are TRBV27 and TRBJ1-6, with a weak D call TRBD1 (6 bases). DNA for the CDR3: TGTGCCAGCAGTTGGACAGAGGGTTATAATTCACCCCTCCACTTT. This encodes CASSWTEGYNSPLHF.